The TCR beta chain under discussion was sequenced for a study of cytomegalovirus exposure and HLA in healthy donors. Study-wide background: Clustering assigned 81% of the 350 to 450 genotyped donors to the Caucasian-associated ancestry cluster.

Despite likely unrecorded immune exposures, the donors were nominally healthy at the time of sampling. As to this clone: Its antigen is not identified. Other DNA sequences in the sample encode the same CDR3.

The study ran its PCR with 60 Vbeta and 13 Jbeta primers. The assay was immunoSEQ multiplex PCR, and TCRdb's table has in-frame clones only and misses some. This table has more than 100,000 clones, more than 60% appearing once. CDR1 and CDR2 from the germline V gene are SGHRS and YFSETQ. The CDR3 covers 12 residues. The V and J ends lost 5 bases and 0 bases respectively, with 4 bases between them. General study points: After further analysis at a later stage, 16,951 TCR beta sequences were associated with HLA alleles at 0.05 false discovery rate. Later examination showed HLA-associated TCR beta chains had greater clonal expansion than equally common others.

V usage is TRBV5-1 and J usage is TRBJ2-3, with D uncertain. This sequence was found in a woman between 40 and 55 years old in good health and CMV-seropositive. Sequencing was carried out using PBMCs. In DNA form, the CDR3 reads TGCGCCAGCAGACTAAGCACAGATACGCAGTATTTT. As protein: CASRLSTDTQYF.